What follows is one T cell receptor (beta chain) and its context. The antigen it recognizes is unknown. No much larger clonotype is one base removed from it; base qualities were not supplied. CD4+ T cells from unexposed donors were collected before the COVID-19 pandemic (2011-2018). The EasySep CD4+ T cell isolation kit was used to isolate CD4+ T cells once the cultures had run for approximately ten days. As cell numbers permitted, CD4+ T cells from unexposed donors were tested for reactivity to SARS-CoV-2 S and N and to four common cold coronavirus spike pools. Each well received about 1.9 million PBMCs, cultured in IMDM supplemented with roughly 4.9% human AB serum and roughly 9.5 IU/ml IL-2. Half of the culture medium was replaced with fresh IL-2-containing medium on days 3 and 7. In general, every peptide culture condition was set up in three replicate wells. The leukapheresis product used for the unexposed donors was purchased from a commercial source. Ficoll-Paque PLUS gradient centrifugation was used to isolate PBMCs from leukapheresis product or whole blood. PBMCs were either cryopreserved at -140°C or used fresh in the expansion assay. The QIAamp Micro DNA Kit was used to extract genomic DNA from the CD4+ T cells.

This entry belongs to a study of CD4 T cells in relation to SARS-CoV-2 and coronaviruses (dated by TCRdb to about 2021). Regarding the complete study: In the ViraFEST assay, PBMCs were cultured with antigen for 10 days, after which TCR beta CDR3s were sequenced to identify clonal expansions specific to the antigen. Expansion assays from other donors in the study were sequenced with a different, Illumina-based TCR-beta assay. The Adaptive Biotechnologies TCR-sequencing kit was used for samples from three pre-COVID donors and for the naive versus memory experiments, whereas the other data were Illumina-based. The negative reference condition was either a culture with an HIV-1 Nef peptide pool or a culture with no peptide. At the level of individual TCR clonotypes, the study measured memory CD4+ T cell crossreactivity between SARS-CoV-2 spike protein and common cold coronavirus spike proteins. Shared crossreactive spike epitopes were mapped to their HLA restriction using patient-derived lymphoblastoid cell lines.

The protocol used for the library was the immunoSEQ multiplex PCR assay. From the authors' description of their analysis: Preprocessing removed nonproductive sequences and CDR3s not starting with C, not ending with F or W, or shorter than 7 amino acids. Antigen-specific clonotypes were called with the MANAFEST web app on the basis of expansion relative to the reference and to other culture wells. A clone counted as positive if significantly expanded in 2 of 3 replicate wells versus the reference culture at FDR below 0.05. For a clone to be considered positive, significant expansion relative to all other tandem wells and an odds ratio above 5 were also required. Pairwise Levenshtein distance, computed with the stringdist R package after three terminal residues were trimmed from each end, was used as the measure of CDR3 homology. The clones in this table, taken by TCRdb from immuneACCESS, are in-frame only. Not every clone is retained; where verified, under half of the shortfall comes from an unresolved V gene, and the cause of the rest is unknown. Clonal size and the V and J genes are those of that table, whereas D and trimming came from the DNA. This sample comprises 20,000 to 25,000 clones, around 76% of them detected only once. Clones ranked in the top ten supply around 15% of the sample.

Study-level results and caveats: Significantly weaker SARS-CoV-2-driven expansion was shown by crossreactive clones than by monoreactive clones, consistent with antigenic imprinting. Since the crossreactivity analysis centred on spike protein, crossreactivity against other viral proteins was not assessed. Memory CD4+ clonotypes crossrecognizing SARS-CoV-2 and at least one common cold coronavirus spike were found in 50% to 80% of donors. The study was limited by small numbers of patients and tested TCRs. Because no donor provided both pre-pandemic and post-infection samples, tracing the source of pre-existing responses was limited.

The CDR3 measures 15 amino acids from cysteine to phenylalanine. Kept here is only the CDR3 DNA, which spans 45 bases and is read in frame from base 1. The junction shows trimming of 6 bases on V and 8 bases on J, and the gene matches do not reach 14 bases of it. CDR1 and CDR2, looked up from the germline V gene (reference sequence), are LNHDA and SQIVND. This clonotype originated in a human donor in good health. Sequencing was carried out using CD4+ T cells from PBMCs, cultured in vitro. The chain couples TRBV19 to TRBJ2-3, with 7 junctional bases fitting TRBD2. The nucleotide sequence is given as TGTGCCAGTAGCCTCCGACTAGCCGGGGTCGGTACGCAGTATTTT. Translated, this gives CASSLRLAGVGTQYF.